The clone carrying this TCR beta chain showed up many times. Its antigen is unknown. The CDR3 regions of TCR beta were amplified from RNA transcripts. A set of HTBI primers served as the primers for a first-round RT-PCR of the TCR CDR3. Using its own MiXCR run on the multiplex PCR reads, TCRdb lists one record per CDR3 protein. This sample has around 380,000 distinct CDR3 sequences, with less than 15% found just once. This sample is drawn from a study of T cells in Graves' hyperthyroidism and ophthalmopathy. Study at large: The authors collected peripheral blood at initial diagnosis, before any treatment. Overall study results and limits: Blood held most thyroid clonotypes expanded above 0.001 frequency.

The ends were cut back, 3 bases at V and 0 bases at J, with 12 bases in the middle. The CDR3 runs 17 residues. Germline V gene data show CDR1 as SGHTA and CDR2 as FQGNSA. Specimen: blood. This clonotype was sampled from a young man with Graves' hyperthyroidism that later progressed to Graves' ophthalmopathy. The J gene is TRBJ2-6, the V gene TRBV7-2, with D perhaps matching TRBD1 (6 bases). The CDR3 DNA reads as TGTGCCAGCAGCTTCCATCGGGACAACTCTGGGGCCAACGTCCTGACTTTC. It translates to CASSFHRDNSGANVLTF.